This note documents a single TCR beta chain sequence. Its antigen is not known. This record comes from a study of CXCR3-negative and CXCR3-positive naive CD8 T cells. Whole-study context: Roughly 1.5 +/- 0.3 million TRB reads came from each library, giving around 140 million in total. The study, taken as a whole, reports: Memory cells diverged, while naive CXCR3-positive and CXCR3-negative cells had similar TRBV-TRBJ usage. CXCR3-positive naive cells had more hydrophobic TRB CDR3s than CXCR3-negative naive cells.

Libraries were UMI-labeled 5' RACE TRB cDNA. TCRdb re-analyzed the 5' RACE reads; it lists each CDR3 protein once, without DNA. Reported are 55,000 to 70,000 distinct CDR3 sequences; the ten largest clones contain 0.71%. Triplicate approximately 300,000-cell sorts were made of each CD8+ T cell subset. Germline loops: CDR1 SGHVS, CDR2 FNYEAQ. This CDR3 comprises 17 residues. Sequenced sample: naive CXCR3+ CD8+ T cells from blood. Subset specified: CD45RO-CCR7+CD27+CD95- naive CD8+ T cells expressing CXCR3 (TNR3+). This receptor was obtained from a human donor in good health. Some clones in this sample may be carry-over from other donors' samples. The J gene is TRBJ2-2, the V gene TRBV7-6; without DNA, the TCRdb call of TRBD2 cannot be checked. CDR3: CASSLIGLASNTGELFF.